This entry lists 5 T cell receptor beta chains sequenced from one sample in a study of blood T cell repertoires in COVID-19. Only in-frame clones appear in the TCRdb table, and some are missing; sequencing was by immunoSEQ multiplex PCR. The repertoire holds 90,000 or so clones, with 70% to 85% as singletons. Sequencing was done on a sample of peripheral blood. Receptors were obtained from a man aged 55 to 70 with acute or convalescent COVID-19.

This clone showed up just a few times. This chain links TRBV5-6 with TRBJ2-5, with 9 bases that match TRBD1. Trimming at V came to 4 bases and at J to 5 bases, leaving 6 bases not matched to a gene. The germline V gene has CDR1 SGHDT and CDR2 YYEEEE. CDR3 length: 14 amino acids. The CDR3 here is CASSVTGGWETQYF. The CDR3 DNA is TGTGCCAGCAGCGTGACAGGGGGATGGGAGACCCAGTACTTC.

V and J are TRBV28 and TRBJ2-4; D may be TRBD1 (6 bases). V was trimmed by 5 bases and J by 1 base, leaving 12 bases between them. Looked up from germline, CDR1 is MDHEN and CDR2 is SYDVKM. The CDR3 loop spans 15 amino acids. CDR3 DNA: TGTGCCAGCAGTCTGCAGGGGAAGGCCAAAAACATTCAGTACTTC. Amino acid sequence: CASSLQGKAKNIQYF. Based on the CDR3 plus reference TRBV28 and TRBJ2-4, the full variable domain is DVKVTQSSRYLVKRTGEKVFLECVQDMDHENMFWYRQDPGLGLRLIYFSYDVKMKEKGDIPEGYSVSREKKERFSLILESASTNQTSMYLCASSLQGKAKNIQYFGAGTRLSVL.

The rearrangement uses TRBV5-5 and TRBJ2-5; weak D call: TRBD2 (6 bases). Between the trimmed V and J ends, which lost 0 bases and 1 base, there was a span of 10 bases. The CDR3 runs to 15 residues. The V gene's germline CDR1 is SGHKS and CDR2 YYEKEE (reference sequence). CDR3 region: CASSLVAGLQETQYF. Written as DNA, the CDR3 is TGTGCCAGCAGCTTGGTGGCGGGGCTCCAAGAGACCCAGTACTTC. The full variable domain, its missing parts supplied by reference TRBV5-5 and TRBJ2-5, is DAGVTQSPTHLIKTRGQQVTLRCSPISGHKSVSWYQQVLGQGPQFIFQYYEKEERGRGNFPDRFSARQFPNYSSELNVNALLLGDSALYLCASSLVAGLQETQYFGPGTRLLVL.

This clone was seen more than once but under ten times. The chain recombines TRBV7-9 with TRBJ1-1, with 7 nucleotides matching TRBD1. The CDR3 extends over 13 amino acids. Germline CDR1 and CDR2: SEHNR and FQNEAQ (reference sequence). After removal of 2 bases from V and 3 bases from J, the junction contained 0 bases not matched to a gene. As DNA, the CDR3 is TGTGCCAGCAGCTTAACAGGGGACACTGAAGCTTTCTTT. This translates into CASSLTGDTEAFF.

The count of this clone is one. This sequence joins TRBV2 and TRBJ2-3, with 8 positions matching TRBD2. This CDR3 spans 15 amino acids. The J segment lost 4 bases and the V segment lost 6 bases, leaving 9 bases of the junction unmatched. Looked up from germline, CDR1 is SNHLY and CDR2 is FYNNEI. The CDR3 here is CASSPSGLAADTQYF. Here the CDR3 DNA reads TGTGCCAGCAGCCCTTCCGGACTAGCTGCAGATACGCAGTATTTT.